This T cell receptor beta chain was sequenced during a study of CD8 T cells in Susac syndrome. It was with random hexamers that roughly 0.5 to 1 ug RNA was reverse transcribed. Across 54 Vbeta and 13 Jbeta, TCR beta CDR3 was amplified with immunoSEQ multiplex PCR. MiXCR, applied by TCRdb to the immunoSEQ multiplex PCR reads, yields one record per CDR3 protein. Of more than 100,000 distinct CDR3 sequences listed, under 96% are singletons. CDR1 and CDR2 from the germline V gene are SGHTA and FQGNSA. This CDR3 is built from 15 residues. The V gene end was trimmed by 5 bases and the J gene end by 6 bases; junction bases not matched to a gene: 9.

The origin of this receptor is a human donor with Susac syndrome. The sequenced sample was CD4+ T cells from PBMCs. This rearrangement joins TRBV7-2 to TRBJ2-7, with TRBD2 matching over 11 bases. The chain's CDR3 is CASSLRLAGSGEQYF. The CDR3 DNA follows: TGTGCCAGCAGCCTCCGACTAGCGGGGTCTGGCGAGCAGTACTTC.